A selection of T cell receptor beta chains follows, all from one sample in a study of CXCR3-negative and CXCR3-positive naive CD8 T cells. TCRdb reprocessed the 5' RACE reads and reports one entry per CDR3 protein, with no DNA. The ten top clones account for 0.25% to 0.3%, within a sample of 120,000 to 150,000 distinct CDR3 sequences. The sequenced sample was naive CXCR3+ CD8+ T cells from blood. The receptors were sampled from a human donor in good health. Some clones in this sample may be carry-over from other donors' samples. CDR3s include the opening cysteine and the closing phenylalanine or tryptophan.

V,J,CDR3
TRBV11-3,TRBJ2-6,CASSPPWAGASSGANVLTF
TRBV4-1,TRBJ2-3,CASSDFLVDTQYF
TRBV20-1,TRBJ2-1,CSAGSLESSYNEQFF
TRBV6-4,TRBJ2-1,CASGDEAKGSYNEQFF
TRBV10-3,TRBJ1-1,CAISEAGSNTEAFF
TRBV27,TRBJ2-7,CASSFSGTYEQYF
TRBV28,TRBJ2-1,CASRLAGGWNEQFF
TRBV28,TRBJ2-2,CASRKDRGANTGELFF
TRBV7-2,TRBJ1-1,CASTGGGATNTEAFF
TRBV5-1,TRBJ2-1,CASSPSLEVNEQFF
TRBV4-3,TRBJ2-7,CASSEGRQGSYEQYF
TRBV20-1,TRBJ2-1,CSARQGSYNEQFF
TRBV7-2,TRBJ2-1,CASSPGLLNEQFF
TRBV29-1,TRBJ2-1,CSLGTSGGWNEQFF
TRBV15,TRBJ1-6,CATSRDRGTSPLHF
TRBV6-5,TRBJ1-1,CASSYSQDLKTEAFF
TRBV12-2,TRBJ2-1,CASRLEGQSFSYNEQFF
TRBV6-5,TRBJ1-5,CASSYGRINQPQHF
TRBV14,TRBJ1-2,CASSQEAVLFYGYTF
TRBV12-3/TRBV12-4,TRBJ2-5,CASRPGLADQETQYF
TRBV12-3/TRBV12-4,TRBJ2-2,CATRGTGELFF
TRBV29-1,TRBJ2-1,CSVGPGSYNEQFF
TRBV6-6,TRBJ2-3,CASRGQGTDPYTDTQYF
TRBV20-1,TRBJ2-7,CRAYRGIYEQYF
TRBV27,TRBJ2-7,CASSFSRSYEQYF
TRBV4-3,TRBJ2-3,CASSQEGRGVDTQYF
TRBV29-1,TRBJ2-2,CSVLTENTGELFF
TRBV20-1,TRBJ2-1,CSARDGEGSYNEQFF
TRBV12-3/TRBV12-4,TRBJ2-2,CASSSPGLANTGELFF
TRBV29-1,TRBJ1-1,CSVEEEDTEAFF
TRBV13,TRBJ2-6,CASSLDGGANVLTF
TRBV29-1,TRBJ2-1,CSAGTGDNEQFF
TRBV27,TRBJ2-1,CASSAQESSYNEQFF
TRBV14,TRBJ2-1,CASSQGKGDLSYNEQFF
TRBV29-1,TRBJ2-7,CSVEWAEGKPYEQYF
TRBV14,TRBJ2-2,CASSPITNTGELFF
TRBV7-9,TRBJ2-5,CASSHRGLVPRSEQETQYF
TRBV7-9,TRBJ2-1,CASSSPTTNEQFF
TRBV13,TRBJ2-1,CASSLDRGYEQFF
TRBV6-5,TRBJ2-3,CASSYSPGTTDTQYF
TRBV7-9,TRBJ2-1,CASSFRRGGNEQFF
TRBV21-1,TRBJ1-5,CASSSTGGGQPQHF
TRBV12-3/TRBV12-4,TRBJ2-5,CATLGLAGETQYF
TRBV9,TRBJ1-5,CASSVGGGYNQPQHF
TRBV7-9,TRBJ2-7,CASSALGSLEQYF
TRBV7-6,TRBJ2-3,CASSSRSVGDTQYF
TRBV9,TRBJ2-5,CASSTSERSGETQYF
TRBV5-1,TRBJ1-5,CASRSGTGGDQPQHF
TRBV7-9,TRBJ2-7,CASSLYGIGGEQYF
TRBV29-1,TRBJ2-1,CSVGRSYNEQFF
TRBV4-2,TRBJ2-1,CASSQDLGLAGGLEQFF
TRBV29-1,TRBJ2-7,CSVEERAYEQYF
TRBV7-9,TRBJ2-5,CASSFILTGETQYF
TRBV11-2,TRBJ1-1,CASSPGGEAFF
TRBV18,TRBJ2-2,CASSVGPNTGELFF
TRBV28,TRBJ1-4,CASSLGQGREKLFF
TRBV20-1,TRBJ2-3,CSAESRRTSGSGTDTQYF
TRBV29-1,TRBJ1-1,CSVRDGMNTEAFF
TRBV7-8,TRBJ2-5,CASSLAGAAVAQYF
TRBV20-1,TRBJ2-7,CSANPTSYEQYF